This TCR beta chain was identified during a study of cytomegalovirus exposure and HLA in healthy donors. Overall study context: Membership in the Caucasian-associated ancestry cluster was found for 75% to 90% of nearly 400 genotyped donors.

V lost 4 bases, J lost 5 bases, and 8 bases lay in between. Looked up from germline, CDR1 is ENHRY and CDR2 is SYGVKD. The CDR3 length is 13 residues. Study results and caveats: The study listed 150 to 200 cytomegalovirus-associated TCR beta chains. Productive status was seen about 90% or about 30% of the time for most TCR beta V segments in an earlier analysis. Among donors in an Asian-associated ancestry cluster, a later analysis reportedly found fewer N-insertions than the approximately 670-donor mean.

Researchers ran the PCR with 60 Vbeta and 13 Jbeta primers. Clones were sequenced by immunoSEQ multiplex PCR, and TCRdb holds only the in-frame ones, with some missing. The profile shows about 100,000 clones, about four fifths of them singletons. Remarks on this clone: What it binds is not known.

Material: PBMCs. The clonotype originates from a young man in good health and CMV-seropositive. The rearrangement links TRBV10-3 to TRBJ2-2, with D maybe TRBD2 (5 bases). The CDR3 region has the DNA TGTGCCATCAGTGTTAGCGATACCGGGGAGCTGTTTTTT. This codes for CAISVSDTGELFF.